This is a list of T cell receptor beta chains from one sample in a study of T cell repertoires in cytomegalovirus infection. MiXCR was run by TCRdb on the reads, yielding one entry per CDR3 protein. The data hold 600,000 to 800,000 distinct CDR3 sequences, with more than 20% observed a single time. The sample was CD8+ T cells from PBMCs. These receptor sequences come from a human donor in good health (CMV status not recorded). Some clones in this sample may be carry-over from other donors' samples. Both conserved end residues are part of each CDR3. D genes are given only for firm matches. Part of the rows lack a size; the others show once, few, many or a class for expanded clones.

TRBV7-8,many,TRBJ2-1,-,CASSLAYVRGNEQFF,TGTGCCAGCAGCTTAGCCTACGTCCGGGGGAATGAGCAGTTCTTC
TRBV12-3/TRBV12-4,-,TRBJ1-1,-,CASSLAGGYTEAFF,TGTGCCAGCAGTTTAGCGGGGGGGTATACTGAAGCTTTCTTT
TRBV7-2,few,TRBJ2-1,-,CASSVWADNEQFF,TGTGCCAGCAGCGTATGGGCGGACAATGAGCAGTTCTTC
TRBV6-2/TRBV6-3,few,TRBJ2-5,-,CASSYFAGARETQYF,TGTGCCAGCAGTTACTTTGCGGGGGCAAGGGAGACCCAGTACTTC
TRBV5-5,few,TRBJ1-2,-,CASSSTNDPYGYTF,TGTGCCAGCAGCTCAACCAACGATCCGTATGGCTACACCTTC
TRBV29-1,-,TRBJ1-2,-,CSVDSENANYGYTF,TGCAGCGTGGACAGTGAGAACGCTAACTATGGCTACACCTTC
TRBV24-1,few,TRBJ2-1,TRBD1,CATSEGTVLSYNEQFF,TGTGCCACCAGTGAGGGGACAGTTCTTTCCTACAATGAGCAGTTCTTC
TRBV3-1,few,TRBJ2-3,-,CASREGPTDTQYF,TGTGCCAGCAGGGAGGGCCCCACAGATACGCAGTATTTT
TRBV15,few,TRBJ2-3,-,CATSRDLARVGDTQYF,TGTGCCACCAGCAGAGACCTCGCGAGGGTGGGAGATACGCAGTATTTT
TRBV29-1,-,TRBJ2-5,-,CSVVKPGIEGETRYF,TGCAGCGTAGTCAAACCCGGGATTGAAGGGGAGACCCGGTACTTC
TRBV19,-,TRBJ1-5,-,CASSIMGSGNQPQHF,TGTGCCAGTAGTATAATGGGGTCTGGCAATCAGCCCCAGCATTTT
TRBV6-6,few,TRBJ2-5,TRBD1,CASSLSSGTGRETQYF,TGTGCCAGCAGCCTATCCTCCGGGACAGGGAGAGAGACCCAGTACTTC
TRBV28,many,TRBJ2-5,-,CASSFGGSDLQETQYF,TGTGCCAGCAGTTTTGGCGGGTCAGATCTTCAAGAGACCCAGTACTTC
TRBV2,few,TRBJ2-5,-,CASSGRAPQETQYF,TGTGCCAGCAGTGGCAGGGCCCCGCAAGAGACCCAGTACTTC
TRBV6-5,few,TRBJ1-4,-,CASSYSQGTNEKLFF,TGTGCCAGCAGTTACTCACAGGGAACTAATGAAAAACTGTTTTTT
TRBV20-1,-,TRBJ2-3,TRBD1,CSAGDRGPTDTQYF,TGCAGTGCAGGGGACAGGGGCCCCACAGATACGCAGTATTTT
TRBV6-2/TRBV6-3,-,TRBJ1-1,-,CASRRGGSTEAFF,TGTGCCAGCAGGCGAGGAGGAAGCACTGAAGCTTTCTTT
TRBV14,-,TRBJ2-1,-,CASSPPGGPSSYNEQFF,TGTGCCAGCAGCCCACCGGGGGGCCCGAGCTCCTACAATGAGCAGTTCTTC
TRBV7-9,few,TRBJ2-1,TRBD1,CASSSPGTGVPNEQFF,TGTGCCAGCAGCTCACCAGGGACAGGTGTGCCCAATGAGCAGTTCTTC
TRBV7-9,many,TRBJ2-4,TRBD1,CASSSTRDRITKNIQYF,TGTGCCAGCAGCTCCACCCGGGACAGAATAACCAAAAACATTCAGTACTTC
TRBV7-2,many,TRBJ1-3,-,CASSQGRVLSGNTIYF,TGTGCCAGCAGCCAAGGCAGGGTCCTCTCTGGAAACACCATATATTTT
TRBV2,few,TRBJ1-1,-,CARERGRDRGTEAFF,TGTGCCAGAGAGAGAGGCAGGGACCGGGGCACTGAAGCTTTCTTT
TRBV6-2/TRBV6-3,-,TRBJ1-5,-,CASSDSLMRPQHF,TGTGCCAGCAGCGACAGTCTGATGCGGCCCCAGCATTTT
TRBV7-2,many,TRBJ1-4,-,CASSLGQILTTNEKLFF,TGTGCCAGCAGCTTAGGACAGATCCTCACAACTAATGAAAAACTGTTTTTT
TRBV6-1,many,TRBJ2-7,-,CASSEGPTYEQYF,TGTGCCAGCAGCGAGGGGCCCACCTACGAGCAGTACTTC
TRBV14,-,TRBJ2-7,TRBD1,CASSQTGGDEQYF,TGTGCCAGCAGCCAAACAGGGGGCGACGAGCAGTACTTC
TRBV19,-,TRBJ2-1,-,CASSIQGRVENEQFF,TGTGCCAGTAGTATTCAGGGTAGAGTTGAGAATGAGCAGTTCTTC
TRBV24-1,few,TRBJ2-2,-,CATSEFPVRTPNTGELFF,TGTGCCACCAGTGAGTTCCCGGTGCGAACACCAAACACCGGGGAGCTGTTTTTT
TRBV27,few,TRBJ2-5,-,CASSPFEGSGETQYF,TGTGCCAGCAGCCCCTTCGAAGGGTCGGGGGAGACCCAGTACTTC
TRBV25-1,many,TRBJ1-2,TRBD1,CASSEPRGQGNYGYTF,TGTGCCAGCAGTGAACCGCGAGGACAGGGAAACTATGGCTACACCTTC
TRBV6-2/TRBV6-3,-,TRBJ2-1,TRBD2,CASSFTTLLSGGIYNEQFF,TGTGCCAGCAGTTTCACTACCCTCCTGAGCGGGGGGATATACAATGAGCAGTTCTTC
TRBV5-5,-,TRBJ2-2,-,CVTTGETGELFF,TGTGTCACTACAGGCGAAACCGGGGAGCTGTTTTTT
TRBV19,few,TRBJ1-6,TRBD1,CASSPGQGVSPLHF,TGTGCCAGTAGCCCGGGACAGGGGGTTTCACCCCTCCACTTT
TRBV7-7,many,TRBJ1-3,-,CASSATWGPGNTIYF,TGTGCTAGCAGCGCGACCTGGGGGCCTGGAAACACCATATATTTT
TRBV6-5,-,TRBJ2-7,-,CASSYSRSYEQYF,TGTGCCAGCAGTTACTCCCGTTCCTACGAGCAGTACTTC
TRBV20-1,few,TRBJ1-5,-,CSARDTNEGWPQHF,TGCAGTGCTAGAGATACGAATGAGGGCTGGCCCCAGCATTTT
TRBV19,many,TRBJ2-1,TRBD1,CASRTGGEQFF,TGTGCCAGTAGGACAGGGGGTGAGCAGTTCTTC
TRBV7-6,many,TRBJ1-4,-,CASSPGRRKEKLFF,TGTGCCAGCAGCCCGGGACGGAGAAAGGAAAAACTGTTTTTT
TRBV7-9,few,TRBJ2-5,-,CASSSPGVGQETQYF,TGTGCCAGCAGCAGCCCGGGGGTAGGCCAAGAGACCCAGTACTTC
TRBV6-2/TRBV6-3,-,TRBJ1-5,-,CASSVLGGPINQPQHF,TGTGCCAGCAGTGTCTTGGGCGGCCCGATCAATCAGCCCCAGCATTTT
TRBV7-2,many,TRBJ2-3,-,CASSPVAGYTDTQYF,TGTGCCAGCAGCCCAGTCGCCGGGTACACAGATACGCAGTATTTT
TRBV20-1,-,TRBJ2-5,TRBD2,CSATGGFGETQYF,TGCAGTGCTACGGGGGGGTTTGGAGAGACCCAGTACTTC
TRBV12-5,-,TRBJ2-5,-,CASADPILDASETQYF,TGTGCTAGTGCCGATCCGATCCTGGACGCGTCGGAGACCCAGTACTTC
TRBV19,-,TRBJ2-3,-,CASSGFSDSTDTQYF,TGTGCCAGTAGTGGATTCTCGGATAGCACAGATACGCAGTATTTT
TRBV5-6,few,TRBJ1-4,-,CASSLPPETDFEKLFF,TGTGCCAGCAGCCTGCCTCCGGAGACGGACTTTGAAAAACTGTTTTTT
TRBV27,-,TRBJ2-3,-,CASSYGYTQYF,TGTGCCAGTTCATACGGGTATACGCAGTATTTT
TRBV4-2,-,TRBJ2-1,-,CASSQERNNEQFF,TGTGCCAGCAGCCAAGAGAGGAACAATGAGCAGTTCTTC
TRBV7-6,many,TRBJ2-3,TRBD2,CASSLELAGGQDTQYF,TGTGCCAGCAGCTTAGAGCTAGCGGGGGGGCAAGATACGCAGTATTTT
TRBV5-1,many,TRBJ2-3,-,CASRGSDNTDTQYF,TGCGCCAGCAGGGGGTCGGATAACACAGATACGCAGTATTTT
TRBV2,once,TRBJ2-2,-,CASSGRGGPPGELFF,TGTGCCAGCAGTGGCCGTGGGGGGCCCCCCGGGGAGCTGTTTTTT
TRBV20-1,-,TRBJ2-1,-,CSAPGRKTNNEQFF,TGCAGTGCCCCGGGACGGAAGACTAACAATGAGCAGTTCTTC
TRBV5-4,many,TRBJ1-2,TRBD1,CASSPGTANYGYTF,TGTGCCAGCAGTCCAGGGACAGCCAACTATGGCTACACCTTC
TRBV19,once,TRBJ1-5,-,CASSTLDRRDQPQHF,TGTGCCAGTAGTACCCTTGACAGGAGGGATCAGCCCCAGCATTTT
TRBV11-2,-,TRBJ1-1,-,CASSLVPRGQQNTEAFF,TGTGCCAGCAGCTTAGTACCCAGAGGACAACAGAACACTGAAGCTTTCTTT
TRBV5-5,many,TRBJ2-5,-,CASSLLGYDLCF,TGTGCCAGCAGCTTGTTGGGGTACGACCTCTGCTTC
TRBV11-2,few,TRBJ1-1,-,CASSLWTRQGNTEAFF,TGTGCCAGCAGCTTATGGACACGGCAGGGGAACACTGAAGCTTTCTTT
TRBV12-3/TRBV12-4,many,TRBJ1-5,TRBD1,CASSFDGTAINQPQHF,TGTGCCAGCAGTTTTGACGGGACAGCGATCAATCAGCCCCAGCATTTT